Each of the 10 T cell receptor beta chains below was sequenced from the same sample in a study of T cell repertoires in cytomegalovirus infection. The antigens for these receptors are not known. TCRdb called the reads again in MiXCR, with one record for every CDR3 protein. The sample lists fewer than 1,000,000 distinct CDR3 sequences, 31% seen once, with more than 12% in the top ten. Source: cultured CD8+ T cells from PBMCs, taken from culture after CMV antigen stimulation. Receptors were obtained from a human donor in good health (CMV status not recorded). Some clones in this sample may be carry-over from other donors' samples.

This clonotype has a count of ten or more. The rearrangement uses TRBV27 and TRBJ2-1, with 12 bases fitting TRBD2. This CDR3 comprises 15 residues. Per the germline V gene, CDR1 is MNHEY and CDR2 is SMNVEV (reference sequence). V was pared by 3 bases and J by 8 bases, with 5 bases of the junction left unmatched. In nucleotides, the CDR3 is TGTGCCAGCAGTTTCTGGACTAGCGGGGTGGATGAGCAGTTCTTC. Translation gives CASSFWTSGVDEQFF.

This clonotype was seen many times. CDR3 bases: TGTGCCAGCAGTTTACGGGGTATCGCCTACGAGCAGTACGTC. Its protein is CASSLRGIAYEQYV. V usage is TRBV28 and J usage is TRBJ2-7; tentative D call: TRBD2 (5 bases). Germline CDR1 MDHEN, CDR2 SYDVKM. The length of the CDR3 is 14 residues. Trimming left V 2 bases short and J 2 bases short, with 10 bases between.

V gene TRBV6-2 or TRBV6-3 combines with J gene TRBJ1-1, with TRBD1 as a possible D gene (6 bases). Trimming pared 5 bases from V and 3 bases from J, leaving 10 bases between. The CDR3 runs to 13 residues. Germline values: CDR1 MNHEY, CDR2 SVGEGT. The CDR3 nucleotides are TGTGCCAGCAGTCAGGGGATGCACACTGAAGCTTTCTTT. It yields the protein CASSQGMHTEAFF.

This clonotype was counted a few times. The chain is built from TRBV7-2 and TRBJ1-1; D not certain. In germline, CDR1 is SGHTA, CDR2 FQGNSA. Between the trimmed V and J ends, which lost 0 bases and 6 bases, there was a span of 17 bases. The length of the CDR3 is 16 residues. CDR3 in amino acids: CASSLAPLGNSPEAFF. The CDR3 nucleotides are TGTGCCAGCAGCTTAGCGCCACTAGGGAACAGCCCTGAAGCTTTCTTT.

CDR3 DNA: TGTGCCAGCAGTGATGGGCTTCCCCGGGGCTACACCTTC. It translates to CASSDGLPRGYTF. V and J are TRBV12-3 or TRBV12-4 and TRBJ1-2; no firm D call. With 5 bases removed from V and 8 bases from J, the gap between germline ends came to 15 bases. This CDR3 has 13 residues.

V and J are TRBV20-1 and TRBJ1-5; D perhaps matches TRBD1 (6 bases). The V end lost 3 bases, the J end lost 4 bases, and 19 bases lay between the germline ends. CDR1 and CDR2 from the germline V gene are DFQATT and SNEGSKA (reference sequence). This CDR3 is built from 16 residues. DNA for the CDR3: TGCAGTGCTAGGTTACGAGGGGGTGTCCCTAATCAGCCCCAGCATTTT. Its translation is CSARLRGGVPNQPQHF.

This clonotype has more than one count but fewer than ten. The chain joins TRBV27 to TRBJ2-1, with D tentatively TRBD1 (7 bases). This CDR3 has 17 residues. Trimming stripped 6 bases from V and 0 bases from J, with 18 bases between. Germline-derived CDR1 and CDR2 are MNHEY and SMNVEV (reference sequence). The CDR3 loop reads CASSPGGGPSSYNEQFF. CDR3 nucleotides: TGTGCCAGCAGCCCAGGAGGGGGCCCGAGCTCCTACAATGAGCAGTTCTTC.

In the case of this clonotype: Its ends do not fully match the called genes, so a read error is possible. The V and J genes are TRBV7-9 and TRBJ1-3, with D uncertain. Germline V gene lookup returns CDR1 SEHNR and CDR2 FQNEAQ (reference sequence). The CDR3 is 15 residues long. CDR3 bases: TGTGCTAGCAGCTTAGAAGGCATCTCTGGAAACACCATATATTTT. Amino acid sequence: CASSLEGISGNTIYF.

This clonotype was detected many times. The chain links TRBV7-6 to TRBJ1-6, with TRBD1 as a possible D gene (6 bases). Trimming took 5 bases from V and 5 from J, leaving 16 bases between them. The CDR3 is made up of 16 amino acids. Germline V lookup: CDR1 SGHVS, CDR2 FNYEAQ. The CDR3 bases are TGTGCCAGCAGCCTAAAGCCGACAGGAAATAATTCACCCCTCCACTTT. This sequence encodes CASSLKPTGNNSPLHF. Full variable domain (rest looked up from reference TRBV7-6 and TRBJ1-6): GAGVSQSPRYKVTKRGQDVALRCDPISGHVSLYWYRQALGQGPEFLTYFNYEAQQDKSGLPNDRFSAERPEGSISTLTIQRTEQRDSAMYRCASSLKPTGNNSPLHFGNGTRLTVT.

This clonotype was counted between two and nine times. The gene calls are TRBV6-6 and TRBJ1-1; a possible D gene is TRBD1 (5 bases). The CDR3 covers 14 residues. The germline gives CDR1 MNHNY, CDR2 SVGAGI (reference sequence). Trimming took 2 bases from V and 1 from J, leaving 8 bases between them. In DNA form, the CDR3 reads TGTGCCAGCAGTTACGGGGGGGAGAACACTGAAGCTTTCTTT. This sequence encodes CASSYGGENTEAFF.